The 22 T cell receptor beta chains below come from one sample, sequenced in a study of CD8 T cells in Susac syndrome. The RNA input was roughly 0.45 to 1 ug, and it was reverse transcribed with random hexamers. MiXCR was run by TCRdb on the immunoSEQ multiplex PCR reads, yielding one entry per CDR3 protein. The repertoire has about 120,000 distinct CDR3 sequences, just under 95% of them found once; the top ten carry roughly 0.29%. Sequencing was performed on CD8+ T cells from PBMCs. The receptors were sampled from a human donor with Susac syndrome.

This chain joins TRBV7-6 and TRBJ2-3; unclear D gene. The CDR3 totals 14 residues. Trimming took off 0 bases at V and 2 bases at J, with 6 bases between the two ends. Per germline, CDR1 SGHVS and CDR2 FNYEAQ. The CDR3 region has the DNA TGTGCCAGCAGCTTAGCTGGCATCACAGATACGCAGTATTTT. Its protein is CASSLAGITDTQYF. Supplemented by reference TRBV7-6 and TRBJ2-3, the full variable domain reads GAGVSQSPRYKVTKRGQDVALRCDPISGHVSLYWYRQALGQGPEFLTYFNYEAQQDKSGLPNDRFSAERPEGSISTLTIQRTEQRDSAMYRCASSLAGITDTQYFGPGTRLTVL.

The chain has TRBV20-1 and TRBJ1-2; D remains unclear. Germline V lookup: CDR1 DFQATT, CDR2 SNEGSKA (reference sequence). Trimming took 0 bases from V and 2 from J, leaving 7 bases between them. The CDR3 runs 13 residues. In DNA, the CDR3 is TGCAGTGCTAGAGAAGACCCAAACTATGGCTACACCTTC. It yields the protein CSAREDPNYGYTF.

The chain employs TRBV27 and TRBJ1-4, with D perhaps TRBD1 (5 bases). The ends were cut back, 4 bases at V and 5 bases at J, with 11 bases in the middle. The length of the CDR3 is 14 residues. Germline CDR1 reads MNHEY; CDR2 reads SMNVEV (reference sequence). In nucleotides, the CDR3 is TGTGCCAGCAGTTCATCAGCAGGGAATGAAAAACTGTTTTTT. Its protein product is CASSSSAGNEKLFF.

The chain combines TRBV19 with TRBJ1-2; 8 bases line up with TRBD1. Trimming at V came to 8 bases and at J to 3 bases, leaving 14 bases not matched to a gene. The V gene's germline CDR1 is LNHDA and CDR2 SQIVND (reference sequence). The CDR3 sequence is 16 residues long. The CDR3 nucleotides are TGTGCCAGTGCCGGGACAGGAGGTTTGTCCTACTATGGCTACACCTTC. This encodes CASAGTGGLSYYGYTF.

The chain carries TRBV9 and TRBJ2-5; no firm D call. The germline V and J ends were trimmed by 0 bases and 1 base, with 10 bases remaining between them. Per germline, CDR1 SGDLS and CDR2 YYNGEE. The CDR3 consists of 15 residues. The CDR3 DNA follows: TGTGCCAGCAGCGTAGTAGTTGCCTTCCAAGAGACCCAGTACTTC. It codes for CASSVVVAFQETQYF.

The chain employs TRBV7-4 and TRBJ1-5; 8 nucleotides match TRBD1. The CDR3 runs 16 residues. Germline CDR1 is SGHVT and CDR2 is SQSDAQ. The V segment lost 3 bases and the J segment 3 bases; nucleotides outside the gene matches: 7. CDR3 nucleotides: TGTGCCAGCAGCTTTATGACAGGGGACTACAATCAGCCCCAGCATTTT. This translates into CASSFMTGDYNQPQHF.

The CDR3 protein is CSGEAGDSTDTQYF. The CDR3 nucleotides read TGCAGTGGGGAGGCGGGGGATAGCACAGATACGCAGTATTTT. The rearrangement links TRBV20-1 to TRBJ2-3; 7 bases map to TRBD2. Trimming removed 7 bases from V and 0 bases from J; junction bases left unmatched: 7. Germline CDR1 and CDR2: DFQATT and SNEGSKA (reference sequence). This CDR3 contains 14 residues.

This clonotype occurred once. The chain links TRBV9 to TRBJ2-2; tentatively, D is TRBD1 or TRBD2 (6 bases each). Germline V gene lookup returns CDR1 SGDLS and CDR2 YYNGEE. Trimming left V 3 bases short and J 5 bases short, with 20 bases between. This CDR3 is 17 amino acids long. DNA of the CDR3: TGTGCCAGCAGCGCCGAGGGGGACCCGGGGGCGACCGGGGAGCTGTTTTTT. Its translation is CASSAEGDPGATGELFF.

This chain joins TRBV12-3 or TRBV12-4 and TRBJ2-7; D is possibly TRBD1 or TRBD2 (5 bases each). V lost 8 bases, J lost 2 bases, and 13 bases lay in between. The CDR3 length is 13 residues. This CDR3 is CASRRDLAYEQYF. For the CDR3, the DNA is TGTGCCAGCCGCCGGGACCTAGCCTACGAGCAGTACTTC.

This chain joins TRBV15 and TRBJ1-5; TRBD1 is a possible D gene (6 bases). Trimming removed 1 base from V and 0 bases from J, with 10 bases in between. The germline V gene encodes CDR1 LNHNV and CDR2 YYDKDF (reference sequence). The CDR3 spans 16 residues. The CDR3 loop reads CATSRADSYSNQPQHF. The CDR3 DNA sequence: TGTGCCACCAGCAGAGCGGACAGCTATAGCAATCAGCCCCAGCATTTT.

The chain couples TRBV20-1 to TRBJ2-3, with 10 bases aligning to TRBD2. The ends lost 2 bases at V and 7 bases at J; junction bases unmatched: 9. Germline V gives CDR1 DFQATT, CDR2 SNEGSKA (reference sequence). The CDR3 length is 15 residues. Here the CDR3 reads CSARSMSGGANTQYF. Written as DNA, the CDR3 is TGCAGTGCTAGATCCATGAGCGGGGGGGCTAATACGCAGTATTTT.

The chain couples TRBV5-1 to TRBJ1-2; D not certain. Trimming took 0 bases from V and 4 from J, leaving 10 bases between them. Germline CDR1 is SGHRS and CDR2 is YFSETQ. There are 14 residues in the CDR3. The CDR3 DNA is TGCGCCAGCAGCTTGGCCGGAGGAATCTATGGCTACACCTTC. Its translation: CASSLAGGIYGYTF.

The chain has TRBV7-9 and TRBJ1-2; unclear D gene. The germline gives CDR1 SEHNR, CDR2 FQNEAQ (reference sequence). The CDR3 spans 13 residues. The V gene lost 1 base and the J gene lost 4 bases, with 7 bases spanning the gap. In DNA, the CDR3 is TGTGCCAGCAGCTTAGGTCCGGTCTATGGCTACACCTTC. This sequence encodes CASSLGPVYGYTF.

V gene TRBV5-4 combines with J gene TRBJ2-5; D uncertain. The CDR3 loop spans 15 amino acids. With 0 bases removed from V and 1 base from J, the gap between germline ends came to 10 bases. The germline gives CDR1 SGHNT, CDR2 YYREEE (reference sequence). Here the CDR3 DNA reads TGTGCCAGCAGCTTGGTAGGGTCCTCCCAAGAGACCCAGTACTTC. Encoded protein: CASSLVGSSQETQYF.

The J gene is TRBJ2-1, the V gene TRBV27; D is possibly TRBD1 (5 bases). CDR1 is MNHEY, CDR2 SMNVEV, per germline (reference sequence). Trimming removed 0 bases at V and 3 bases at J, with 6 bases between. CDR3 length: 14 amino acids. The CDR3 bases are TGTGCCAGCAGTTTATCACAGGTCTACAATGAGCAGTTCTTC. Translation gives CASSLSQVYNEQFF.

Only one count was recorded for this clonotype. V is TRBV29-1 and J is TRBJ2-1; D is unresolved. There are 12 residues in the CDR3. Deletions cut 3 bases from V and 4 bases from J, with 7 bases between. The germline V gene has CDR1 SQVTM and CDR2 ANQGSEA. CDR3 sequence: CSVETLYNEQFF. The CDR3 DNA reads as TGCAGCGTTGAGACCCTGTACAATGAGCAGTTCTTC.

This chain uses TRBV9 with TRBJ2-3, with a possible D match to TRBD1 (6 bases). Trimming left V 2 bases short and J 0 bases short, with 7 bases between. The CDR3 covers 14 residues. The germline gives CDR1 SGDLS, CDR2 YYNGEE. The CDR3 DNA is TGTGCCAGCAGCGTTCAGGGGAGCACAGATACGCAGTATTTT. This gives the protein CASSVQGSTDTQYF.

This chain links TRBV23-1 with TRBJ1-2, with D perhaps TRBD1 (5 bases). TRBV23-1 belongs to the ORF category, with a function that is uncertain. V gave up 0 bases and J gave up 4 bases, with 9 bases separating them. This CDR3 has 14 residues. The CDR3 loop reads CASSQSRGVYGYTF. As DNA, the CDR3 is TGCGCCAGCAGTCAATCGCGGGGGGTCTATGGCTACACCTTC.

This chain joins TRBV9 and TRBJ1-1, with D perhaps matching TRBD1 (6 bases). Trimming cost V 1 base and J 8 bases, with 36 bases left between them. The V gene's germline CDR1 is SGDLS and CDR2 YYNGEE. This CDR3 comprises 21 residues. CDR3 coding DNA: TGTGCCAGCAGCGTATCCGGACAGCTCCATAACTTAAGGCGGGTTTTTACGGAAGCTTTCTTT. Translating gives CASSVSGQLHNLRRVFTEAFF.

J is TRBJ2-1 and V is TRBV5-5; unclear D gene. V was cut by 7 bases and J by 3 bases, with 5 bases left in between. This CDR3 is built from 11 residues. Per the germline V gene, CDR1 is SGHKS and CDR2 is YYEKEE (reference sequence). CDR3 in DNA: TGTGCCAGCTGGGGCTACAATGAGCAGTTCTTC. As protein: CASWGYNEQFF.

The chain carries TRBV19 and TRBJ1-2; perhaps TRBD1 as D (6 bases). Germline V gene sequence: CDR1 LNHDA, CDR2 SQIVND (reference sequence). V was trimmed by 3 bases and J by 6 bases, leaving 20 bases between them. The CDR3 loop spans 16 amino acids. The CDR3 nucleotides read TGTGCCAGTAGTATCGACAGGAGACCCAACTTGGATGGCTACACCTTC. Translation: CASSIDRRPNLDGYTF.

The V and J genes are TRBV5-1 and TRBJ2-3; 13 nucleotides line up with TRBD2. CDR1 is SGHRS, CDR2 YFSETQ, per germline. Unmatched junction bases numbered 3, after V lost 0 bases and J lost 2 bases. The CDR3 loop spans 17 amino acids. The CDR3 spells CASSLAGLAGPTDTQYF. CDR3 bases: TGCGCCAGCAGCTTGGCGGGACTAGCGGGGCCCACAGATACGCAGTATTTT. The full variable domain, rest sourced from reference TRBV5-1 and TRBJ2-3, is KAGVTQTPRYLIKTRGQQVTLSCSPISGHRSVSWYQQTPGQGLQFLFEYFSETQRNKGNFPGRFSGRQFSNSRSEMNVSTLELGDSALYLCASSLAGLAGPTDTQYFGPGTRLTVL.